Below, 31 T cell receptor beta chains from the same sample are listed, as sequenced in a study of graft-versus-host responses after intestinal transplantation. These receptors' antigens are unknown. Sequencing used immunoSEQ multiplex PCR; TCRdb keeps in-frame clones, though not all of them. Of under 100,000 clones detected, roughly 85% appear once; the ten largest clones hold approximately 0.88%. Material: unstimulated CD4+ T cells sorted from spleen or lymph node cells, obtained before intestinal transplant. These receptors all come from a human donor who received an intestinal transplant.

This chain connects TRBV27 to TRBJ2-2, with 7 bases identical to TRBD1. Germline V CDR1 and CDR2: MNHEY, SMNVEV (reference sequence). V trimming: 11 bases; J trimming: 2 bases; junction bases outside the gene matches: 11. CDR3 length equals 15 residues. The CDR3 protein is CAGTDRTGNTGELFF. CDR3 DNA sequence: TGTGCCGGCACGGACAGGACAGGTAACACCGGGGAGCTGTTTTTT.

The chain employs TRBV5-6 and TRBJ1-1, with 7 bases that match TRBD1. After removal of 6 bases from V and 0 bases from J, the junction contained 5 bases not matched to a gene. The CDR3 spans 14 residues. CDR1 SGHDT and CDR2 YYEEEE come from the germline V gene. In DNA, the CDR3 is TGTGCCAGCAAACAGGGGCCCATGAACACTGAAGCTTTCTTT. Amino acid sequence: CASKQGPMNTEAFF.

This clone turned up a few times. The chain links TRBV5-1 to TRBJ2-3; the match to TRBD1 covers 10 bases. CDR1 SGHRS and CDR2 YFSETQ come from the germline V gene. V shed 5 bases, J shed 4 bases, and the junction held 10 bases outside the gene matches. The length of the CDR3 is 16 residues. CDR3 in amino acids: CASRLRDRGRSDTQYF. The CDR3 region has the DNA TGCGCCAGCAGGCTCCGGGACAGGGGAAGGTCAGATACGCAGTATTTT. The whole variable domain, filled in from reference TRBV5-1 and TRBJ2-3, reads KAGVTQTPRYLIKTRGQQVTLSCSPISGHRSVSWYQQTPGQGLQFLFEYFSETQRNKGNFPGRFSGRQFSNSRSEMNVSTLELGDSALYLCASRLRDRGRSDTQYFGPGTRLTVL.

V and J are TRBV19 and TRBJ2-1, with 12 bases aligning to TRBD2. V trimming: 10 bases; J trimming: 4 bases; junction bases outside the gene matches: 8. The length of the CDR3 is 15 residues. The V gene's germline CDR1 is LNHDA and CDR2 SQIVND (reference sequence). The CDR3 coding sequence is TGTGCCACAACAGAGCTAGCGGGGGGGTACAATGAGCAGTTCTTC. Encoded protein: CATTELAGGYNEQFF.

The CDR3 region is CASSLSGQWYEQYF. DNA of the CDR3: TGCGCCAGCAGCTTGTCCGGACAGTGGTACGAGCAGTACTTC. The chain is built from TRBV5-1 and TRBJ2-7, with a weak D call TRBD1 (6 bases). The ends were cut back, 1 base at V and 4 bases at J, with 12 bases in the middle. The CDR3 sequence is 14 residues long. Germline V gene data show CDR1 as SGHRS and CDR2 as YFSETQ.

This clone has just a few counts. This rearrangement joins TRBV6-5 to TRBJ2-1; D is perhaps TRBD2 (6 bases). Trimming pared 5 bases from V and 2 bases from J, leaving 7 bases between. CDR1 is MNHEY and CDR2 is SVGAGI in the germline V gene. CDR3 length: 13 amino acids. The CDR3 bases are TGTGCCAGCAGTGGAGGGGCCTACAATGAGCAGTTCTTC. Translating it yields CASSGGAYNEQFF.

The V and J genes are TRBV2 and TRBJ2-5; 8 positions agree with TRBD2. V lost 4 bases to trimming and J lost 6 bases; unmatched junction nucleotides: 1. This CDR3 has 12 residues. Germline V gene sequence: CDR1 SNHLY, CDR2 FYNNEI. This CDR3 reads CASSVAGQTQYF. The CDR3 DNA is TGTGCCAGCAGTGTAGCGGGGCAGACCCAGTACTTC. Filled out from reference TRBV2 and TRBJ2-5, the complete variable domain reads EPEVTQTPSHQVTQMGQEVILRCVPISNHLYFYWYRQILGQKVEFLVSFYNNEISEKSEIFDDQFSVERPDGSNFTLKIRSTKLEDSAMYFCASSVAGQTQYFGPGTRLLVL.

The chain employs TRBV5-4 and TRBJ1-6; the D is unclear. Germline assignment: CDR1 SGHNT and CDR2 YYREEE (reference sequence). The CDR3 consists of 14 residues. Deletions cut 4 bases from V and 14 bases from J, with 19 bases between. The CDR3 nucleotides read TGTGCCAGCAGCAAGGAGGTGGGTTTTGCGACCCTCCACTTT. It specifies CASSKEVGFATLHF.

This clone was found once. The V gene is TRBV27, the J gene TRBJ2-7; D ambiguous. With 3 bases removed from V and 3 bases from J, the gap between germline ends came to 15 bases. Germline-derived CDR1 and CDR2 are MNHEY and SMNVEV (reference sequence). The CDR3 consists of 15 residues. CDR3 protein: CASSFSSLALYEQYF. The DNA of the CDR3 is TGTGCCAGCAGTTTTAGCAGCCTCGCCCTCTACGAGCAGTACTTC.

Only a few counts were recorded for this clone. V usage is TRBV6-5 and J usage is TRBJ1-6; D gene ambiguous. CDR3 length: 13 residues. The ends were cut back, 2 bases at V and 8 bases at J, with 7 bases in the middle. Germline lookup yields CDR1 MNHEY and CDR2 SVGAGI. CDR3 sequence reads: CASSYSGYSPLHF. DNA of the CDR3: TGTGCCAGCAGTTACAGCGGGTATTCACCCCTCCACTTT.

The chain recombines TRBV18 with TRBJ2-1; TRBD2 matches 8 bases. Germline V gives CDR1 KGHSH, CDR2 LQKENI. Losses at the gene ends were 1 base for V and 8 bases for J; bases not matched to a gene: 1. The CDR3 loop spans 13 amino acids. CDR3 sequence reads: CASSPRREDEQFF. DNA of the CDR3: TGTGCCAGCTCACCACGGCGGGAGGATGAGCAGTTCTTC.

CDR3 nucleotide sequence: TGCGCCAGCAGCTTGACGGCAGGGAACACTGAAGCTTTCTTT. Translation gives CASSLTAGNTEAFF. The V gene is TRBV5-1, the J gene TRBJ1-1; D remains unclear. Trimming removed 1 base at V and 1 base at J, with 8 bases between. Per the germline V gene, CDR1 is SGHRS and CDR2 is YFSETQ. The CDR3 loop spans 14 amino acids.

In DNA, the CDR3 is TGTGCCAGCTCGTCATTACAGGGAGTAACTGAAGCTTTCTTT. Translating it yields CASSSLQGVTEAFF. This chain links TRBV18 with TRBJ1-1, with D maybe TRBD1 (6 bases). The germline CDR1 and CDR2 sequences are KGHSH and LQKENI. The CDR3 contains 14 residues. V was trimmed by 6 bases and J by 5 bases, leaving 16 bases between them.

The chain links TRBV7-2 to TRBJ2-2; unclear D gene. This CDR3 is built from 14 residues. Per germline, CDR1 SGHTA and CDR2 FQGNSA. V was clipped by 1 base and J by 4 bases, with 7 bases between them. The CDR3 bases are TGTGCCAGCAGCTTAGGCGTTGGCACCGGGGAGCTGTTTTTT. As protein: CASSLGVGTGELFF. The variable domain in full, completed from reference TRBV7-2 and TRBJ2-2, reads GAGVSQSPSNKVTEKGKDVELRCDPISGHTALYWYRQSLGQGLEFLIYFQGNSAPDKSGLPSDRFSAERTGGSVSTLTIQRTQQEDSAVYLCASSLGVGTGELFFGEGSRLTVL.

V is TRBV7-8 and J is TRBJ1-4; TRBD1 matches at 7 bases. Losses at the gene ends were 3 bases for V and 5 bases for J; bases not matched to a gene: 3. CDR1 is SGHVS, CDR2 FQNEAQ, per germline. The CDR3 sequence is 14 residues long. CDR3 in DNA: TGTGCCAGCAGCTTGGGGACAGCGAATGAAAAACTGTTTTTT. This sequence encodes CASSLGTANEKLFF.

The count of this clone is one. V is TRBV28 and J is TRBJ1-2; 11 bases align to TRBD1. The CDR3 sequence is 15 residues long. Germline lookup yields CDR1 MDHEN and CDR2 SYDVKM. V was pared by 6 bases and J by 2 bases, with 5 bases of the junction left unmatched. The CDR3 coding sequence is TGTGCCAGCAGCACCGGGACAGGGGGGAACTATGGCTACACCTTC. Translation gives CASSTGTGGNYGYTF.

The chain has TRBV28 and TRBJ2-7; no clear D. Trimming took off 5 bases at V and 2 bases at J, with 19 bases between the two ends. This CDR3 region has 16 residues. CDR1 is MDHEN, CDR2 SYDVKM, per germline. The CDR3 region has the DNA TGTGCCAGCAGTCCACCCCCCAGCGTTTCCACCTACGAGCAGTACTTC. Its translation is CASSPPPSVSTYEQYF.

The V and J genes are TRBV13 and TRBJ1-2; the D is unclear. Trimming shortened V by 5 bases and J by 4 bases, and 11 bases separated the two germline ends. The germline gives CDR1 PRHDT, CDR2 FYEKMQ (reference sequence). The CDR3 has 13 amino acids. In DNA form, the CDR3 reads TGTGCCAGCAGCCCCCGGGAGGGCTATGGCTACACCTTC. Translating it yields CASSPREGYGYTF. Filled out from reference TRBV13 and TRBJ1-2, the complete variable domain reads AAGVIQSPRHLIKEKRETATLKCYPIPRHDTVYWYQQGPGQDPQFLISFYEKMQSDKGSIPDRFSAQQFSDYHSELNMSSLELGDSALYFCASSPREGYGYTFGSGTRLTVV.

This clone was seen a handful of times. The rearrangement uses TRBV6-5 and TRBJ2-2; no definite D call. The V end lost 5 bases, the J end lost 5 bases, and 12 bases lay between the germline ends. CDR1 is MNHEY, CDR2 SVGAGI, per germline. The CDR3 extends over 14 amino acids. As DNA, the CDR3 is TGTGCCAGCAGTGAAAGACCGACTACCGGGGAGCTGTTTTTT. As protein: CASSERPTTGELFF.

This clone was seen more than once but under ten times. V and J are TRBV6-1 and TRBJ1-3; D ambiguous. Germline lookup yields CDR1 MNHNS and CDR2 SASEGT. The CDR3 consists of 13 residues. Trimming cost V 6 bases and J 0 bases, with 6 bases left between them. The CDR3 loop is CASRGLSGNTIYF. The CDR3 nucleotides are TGTGCCAGCAGGGGCCTCTCTGGAAACACCATATATTTT.

V and J are TRBV15 and TRBJ2-5; 10 bases are a match to TRBD1. The trim removed 2 bases at V and 5 bases at J, leaving 8 bases unmatched. The germline CDR1 and CDR2 sequences are LNHNV and YYDKDF (reference sequence). The CDR3 is 16 residues long. The CDR3 sequence: CATSRLGTGELETQYF. In DNA form, the CDR3 reads TGTGCCACCAGCAGACTCGGGACAGGGGAATTGGAGACCCAGTACTTC.

The CDR3 coding sequence is TGTGCCAGCAGTGATAGCGGGAGTGGCACCGGGGAGCTGTTTTTT. Its translation is CASSDSGSGTGELFF. J is TRBJ2-2 and V is TRBV2; 9 bases map to TRBD2. The CDR3 is made up of 15 amino acids. Germline V gene lookup returns CDR1 SNHLY and CDR2 FYNNEI. V lost 3 bases to trimming and J lost 4 bases; unmatched junction nucleotides: 3.

J is TRBJ2-5 and V is TRBV6-6, with TRBD1 matching 7 bases. The CDR3 runs to 13 residues. Germline V gene sequence: CDR1 MNHNY, CDR2 SVGAGI (reference sequence). After removal of 3 bases from V and 5 bases from J, the junction contained 3 bases not matched to a gene. CDR3 loop: CASSYDREETQYF. The CDR3 DNA is TGTGCCAGCAGTTATGACAGGGAGGAGACCCAGTACTTC.

The chain is built from TRBV6-1 and TRBJ2-7, with TRBD1 identical over 9 bases. This CDR3 is 15 amino acids long. With 5 bases clipped from V and 0 bases from J, the junction kept 5 bases outside the gene matches. Per the germline V gene, CDR1 is MNHNS and CDR2 is SASEGT. This CDR3 reads CASSLHRGHSYEQYF. DNA for the CDR3: TGTGCCAGCAGTTTGCACAGGGGGCACTCCTACGAGCAGTACTTC.

V usage is TRBV4-2 and J usage is TRBJ2-3, with D hard to call. Trimming cost V 5 bases and J 8 bases, with 11 bases left between them. The CDR3 sequence is 12 residues long. The germline V gene encodes CDR1 LGHNA and CDR2 YNFKEQ. In DNA, the CDR3 is TGTGCCAGCAGCGCTGATGAGGCTACGCAGTATTTT. It is translated as CASSADEATQYF.

V gene TRBV7-2 combines with J gene TRBJ1-4, with 7 nucleotides matching TRBD1. V shed 1 base and J 3 bases; nucleotides not matched to a gene: 5. Germline V gene sequence: CDR1 SGHTA, CDR2 FQGNSA. The CDR3 spans 16 residues. In nucleotides, the CDR3 is TGTGCCAGCAGCTTAGGGGCGGGACAGCCTAATGAAAAACTGTTTTTT. This sequence encodes CASSLGAGQPNEKLFF.

V gene TRBV28 combines with J gene TRBJ2-5, with TRBD2 identical over 8 bases. The CDR3 consists of 15 residues. Germline V gene data show CDR1 as MDHEN and CDR2 as SYDVKM. The J segment lost 5 bases and the V segment lost 7 bases, leaving 12 bases of the junction unmatched. CDR3 loop: CASNPSGGGRETQYF. CDR3 in DNA: TGTGCCAGCAACCCCAGCGGGGGAGGCAGGGAGACCCAGTACTTC.

V usage is TRBV5-4 and J usage is TRBJ2-7, with 10 bases aligning to TRBD1. Germline-derived CDR1 and CDR2 are SGHNT and YYREEE (reference sequence). This CDR3 region has 14 residues. V shed 6 bases and J 6 bases; nucleotides not matched to a gene: 9. CDR3 coding DNA: TGTGCCAGCAACAAGGACAGGGGGTACGCCGAGCAGTACTTC. Amino acid sequence: CASNKDRGYAEQYF.

The chain combines TRBV5-1 with TRBJ2-2; possibly TRBD2 for D (6 bases). V lost 3 bases and J 5 bases, leaving 11 bases between the germline ends. The CDR3 runs to 14 residues. The germline V gene has CDR1 SGHRS and CDR2 YFSETQ. This chain's CDR3 is CASSSGLPTGELFF. The CDR3 DNA sequence: TGCGCCAGCAGCTCGGGACTCCCAACCGGGGAGCTGTTTTTT.

This clone occurred once. J is TRBJ2-1 and V is TRBV7-9, with 11 positions matching TRBD2. Trimming at V came to 5 bases and at J to 4 bases, leaving 4 bases not matched to a gene. The CDR3 extends over 15 amino acids. Germline values: CDR1 SEHNR, CDR2 FQNEAQ (reference sequence). This CDR3 is CASSAGTSGYNEQFF. As DNA, the CDR3 is TGTGCCAGCAGCGCGGGGACTAGCGGATACAATGAGCAGTTCTTC.

The chain uses TRBV29-1 and TRBJ1-2, with TRBD1 as a possible D gene (5 bases). This CDR3 contains 14 residues. V shed 6 bases and J shed 3 bases, with 17 bases lying between them. CDR1 is SQVTM and CDR2 is ANQGSEA in the germline V gene. The CDR3 sequence: CSVAAGGRDYGYTF. DNA for the CDR3: TGCAGCGTCGCCGCGGGGGGGAGGGACTATGGCTACACCTTC.